The 18 T cell receptor beta chains listed next were all sequenced from one sample in a study of blood T cell repertoires in COVID-19. Libraries were prepared by immunoSEQ multiplex PCR; TCRdb keeps only in-frame clonotypes and omits some of them. The table has 65,000 to 90,000 clones, 82% seen once. Sequencing was done on a sample of peripheral blood. These TCRs come from an older woman with acute or convalescent COVID-19.

This sequence joins TRBV6-5 and TRBJ1-4; D remains ambiguous. The germline CDR1 and CDR2 sequences are MNHEY and SVGAGI. The CDR3 runs 15 residues. The V end lost 4 bases, the J end lost 5 bases, and 14 bases lay between the germline ends. Here the CDR3 DNA reads TGTGCCAGCAGTTCAGCGGCGATGGAGAATGAAAAACTGTTTTTT. Its translation: CASSSAAMENEKLFF.

CDR3 loop: CASSTAAGTSENTEAFF. The CDR3 DNA reads TGTGCCAGCAGCACCGCGGCGGGGACCTCAGAGAACACTGAAGCTTTCTTT. This chain links TRBV5-4 with TRBJ1-1; perhaps TRBD1 as D (5 bases). The CDR3 covers 17 residues. Germline V gene sequence: CDR1 SGHNT, CDR2 YYREEE (reference sequence). Trimming left V 4 bases short and J 1 base short, with 20 bases between.

The chain is built from TRBV6-5 and TRBJ2-2; D perhaps matches TRBD2 (7 bases). This CDR3 region has 15 residues. V shed 6 bases and J shed 5 bases, with 16 bases lying between them. CDR1 and CDR2 from the germline V gene are MNHEY and SVGAGI. CDR3 bases: TGTGCCAGCAGCTCCGGGGGAGGGGGAACCGGGGAGCTGTTTTTT. The encoded protein is CASSSGGGGTGELFF.

The chain couples TRBV28 to TRBJ1-1; D not certain. V was trimmed by 8 bases and J by 14 bases, leaving 30 bases between them. The CDR3 is 15 residues long. Looked up from germline, CDR1 is MDHEN and CDR2 is SYDVKM. CDR3 nucleotides: TGTGCCAGCCTTTCCGCGACCGGAGGGCCGGGAGGAAGATTCTTT. Translated: CASLSATGGPGGRFF. Combining the CDR3 with reference TRBV28 and TRBJ1-1 gives the whole variable domain DVKVTQSSRYLVKRTGEKVFLECVQDMDHENMFWYRQDPGLGLRLIYFSYDVKMKEKGDIPEGYSVSREKKERFSLILESASTNQTSMYLCASLSATGGPGGRFFGQGTRLTVV.

The V call is TRBV19, the J call TRBJ1-6, with D possibly matching TRBD1 (5 bases). Per the germline V gene, CDR1 is LNHDA and CDR2 is SQIVND (reference sequence). The length of the CDR3 is 18 residues. Trimming took off 7 bases at V and 8 bases at J, with 27 bases between the two ends. The CDR3 spells CASIGGDLESYRDSPLHF. In DNA, the CDR3 is TGTGCCAGTATCGGAGGGGATCTTGAATCCTACCGGGATTCACCCCTCCACTTT.

This clone has just one count. The chain joins TRBV4-1 to TRBJ1-1; TRBD1 matches 9 bases. This CDR3 is 17 amino acids long. J was trimmed by 1 base and V by 2 bases; bases with no gene match: 8. CDR1 is MGHRA and CDR2 is YSYEKL in the germline V gene. The CDR3 loop reads CASSQPGQGITNTEAFF. CDR3 sequence (DNA): TGCGCCAGCAGCCAACCGGGACAGGGAATTACGAACACTGAAGCTTTCTTT.

The chain recombines TRBV19 with TRBJ1-1, with D hard to call. The germline V gene encodes CDR1 LNHDA and CDR2 SQIVND (reference sequence). The CDR3 runs 14 residues. The V gene lost 6 bases and the J gene lost 0 bases, with 11 bases spanning the gap. This CDR3 is CASSYLQMNTEAFF. DNA of the CDR3: TGTGCCAGTAGCTATCTCCAAATGAACACTGAAGCTTTCTTT.

This sequence joins TRBV28 and TRBJ1-5; maybe TRBD1 (6 bases). Germline loops: CDR1 MDHEN, CDR2 SYDVKM. The CDR3 has 11 amino acids. The germline V and J ends were trimmed by 11 bases and 7 bases, with 12 bases remaining between them. CDR3 in DNA: TGTGCCTTAGGGGGGGTGCAGCCCCAGCATTTT. Translated, it gives CALGGVQPQHF.

The chain recombines TRBV3-1 (or the pseudogene TRBV3-2) with TRBJ2-3, with 11 nucleotides matching TRBD2. CDR1 LGHDT and CDR2 YNNKEL come from the germline V gene (reference sequence). V lost 1 base to trimming and J lost 2 bases; unmatched junction nucleotides: 5. The CDR3 has 17 amino acids. CDR3 in amino acids: CASSQGRLAGFTDTQYF. CDR3 nucleotides: TGTGCCAGCAGCCAAGGTCGACTAGCGGGGTTCACAGATACGCAGTATTTT.

The genes are TRBV30 and TRBJ1-2; D unclear. Trimming left V 0 bases short and J 4 bases short, with 9 bases between. Per the germline V gene, CDR1 is GTSNPN and CDR2 is SVGIG (reference sequence). This CDR3 has 13 amino acids. The CDR3 DNA follows: TGTGCCTGGAGTGTACTAGGGATCTATGGCTACACCTTC. It is translated as CAWSVLGIYGYTF.

The rearrangement uses TRBV7-9 and TRBJ2-3; TRBD2 matches 15 bases. CDR1 and CDR2 from the germline V gene are SEHNR and FQNEAQ (reference sequence). With 5 bases clipped from V and 8 bases from J, the junction kept 5 bases outside the gene matches. The CDR3 has 15 residues. This chain's CDR3 is CASSPSGLAGGTQYF. DNA of the CDR3: TGTGCCAGCAGCCCGTCGGGACTAGCGGGGGGTACGCAGTATTTT.

The chain combines TRBV10-3 with TRBJ2-7; D might be TRBD2 (5 bases). The CDR3 spans 17 residues. V gave up 4 bases and J gave up 1 base, with 20 bases separating them. CDR1 and CDR2 (germline): ENHRY, SYGVKD. CDR3 coding DNA: TGTGCCATCAGTGCAGAAACTAGTTTGCTTTTGTCCTACGAGCAGTACTTC. Its translation: CAISAETSLLLSYEQYF.

The chain employs TRBV5-6 and TRBJ1-6; D ambiguous. This CDR3 contains 14 residues. With 2 bases removed from V and 6 bases from J, the gap between germline ends came to 9 bases. CDR1 and CDR2 from the germline V gene are SGHDT and YYEEEE. CDR3 nucleotide sequence: TGTGCCAGCAGCTTTCGTTACAGTAATTCACCCCTCCACTTT. This gives the protein CASSFRYSNSPLHF. Based on the CDR3 plus reference TRBV5-6 and TRBJ1-6, the full variable domain is DAGVTQSPTHLIKTRGQQVTLRCSPKSGHDTVSWYQQALGQGPQFIFQYYEEEERQRGNFPDRFSGHQFPNYSSELNVNALLLGDSALYLCASSFRYSNSPLHFGNGTRLTVT.

CDR3 loop: CASRAGLAGGSTGELFF. The DNA for the CDR3 is TGTGCCAGCAGAGCGGGACTAGCGGGGGGGAGCACCGGGGAGCTGTTTTTT. The chain is built from TRBV9 and TRBJ2-2; 16 nucleotides agree with TRBD2. V dropped 5 bases and J dropped 4; count of bases not matched to a gene: 5. The germline gives CDR1 SGDLS, CDR2 YYNGEE. The CDR3 extends over 17 amino acids.

This clone was detected many times. The V and J genes are TRBV5-5 and TRBJ1-1; 10 nucleotides agree with TRBD1. Germline-derived CDR1 and CDR2 are SGHKS and YYEKEE (reference sequence). The CDR3 contains 16 residues. J gave up 3 bases and V 4 bases, and 9 bases lay outside the gene matches. The CDR3 spells CASSPGQGVSDTEAFF. The CDR3 DNA reads TGTGCCAGCAGCCCCGGACAGGGGGTCTCGGACACTGAAGCTTTCTTT.

The rearrangement joins TRBV27 to TRBJ2-2; D possibly corresponds to TRBD1 (5 bases). Germline CDR1 reads MNHEY; CDR2 reads SMNVEV (reference sequence). The CDR3 loop spans 16 amino acids. Trimming removed 6 bases from V and 6 bases from J, with 20 bases in between. The CDR3 DNA reads TGTGCCAGCAGACAGGAGCTTCTTTCTGGGCCCGGGGAGCTGTTTTTT. This encodes CASRQELLSGPGELFF.

This clone was seen once. The chain is built from TRBV19 and TRBJ1-5; 7 bases agree with TRBD1. Trimming took 10 bases from V and 5 from J; bases not matched to a gene: 11. This CDR3 spans 14 amino acids. In germline, CDR1 is LNHDA, CDR2 SQIVND (reference sequence). The CDR3 sequence is CATWTGLHYQPQHF. The DNA for the CDR3 is TGTGCCACCTGGACAGGCTTACACTATCAGCCCCAGCATTTT.

This chain joins TRBV19 and TRBJ1-3, with D possibly matching TRBD1 (5 bases). V lost 7 bases to trimming and J lost 4 bases, with 14 bases between them. The CDR3 totals 14 residues. The germline gives CDR1 LNHDA, CDR2 SQIVND (reference sequence). CDR3 nucleotide sequence: TGTGCCAGTACAGAACAGGATTTAGGAAACACCATATATTTT. Its translation is CASTEQDLGNTIYF.